Listed here are 3 T cell receptor beta chains from one sample, sequenced in a study of CD8 T cells in ankylosing spondylitis. Study findings and constraints: One TCR beta motif, made up of fewer than 10 highly homologous variants, appeared characteristic of ankylosing spondylitis blood.

Each CDR3 protein is one row after TCRdb ran MiXCR on the 5' RACE reads. The data contain almost 400,000 distinct CDR3 sequences, around 22% of them singletons. The antigens these receptors bind are not known. Sequencing was carried out using blood, either unsorted or a sorted T cell fraction (not recorded which). These TCRs come from a male donor with ankylosing spondylitis.

This clonotype turned up a few times. The CDR3 spells CASSWTGPNTGELFF. The DNA for the CDR3 is TGTGCCAGCAGTTGGACAGGGCCGAACACCGGGGAGCTGTTTTTT. The chain links TRBV6-2 or TRBV6-3 to TRBJ2-2; 8 nucleotides agree with TRBD1. Germline V gene data show CDR1 as MNHEY and CDR2 as SVGEGT. The length of the CDR3 is 15 residues. The V and J ends lost 4 bases and 0 bases, in that order; junction bases with no gene match: 1.

This clonotype occurred a few times. The chain couples TRBV5-5 to TRBJ2-1; 7 bases agree with TRBD1. CDR3 length equals 15 residues. Germline CDR1 reads SGHKS; CDR2 reads YYEKEE (reference sequence). Trimming cost V 3 bases and J 3 bases; bases outside gene matches: 6. The CDR3 DNA follows: TGTGCCAGCAGCTCCGACAGGGCTTTCTACAATGAGCAGTTCTTC. It specifies CASSSDRAFYNEQFF. The full variable domain, its missing parts supplied by reference TRBV5-5 and TRBJ2-1, is DAGVTQSPTHLIKTRGQQVTLRCSPISGHKSVSWYQQVLGQGPQFIFQYYEKEERGRGNFPDRFSARQFPNYSSELNVNALLLGDSALYLCASSSDRAFYNEQFFGPGTRLTVL.

This clonotype showed up just a few times. The chain uses TRBV24-1 and TRBJ2-7, with TRBD1 matching over 10 bases. CDR1 and CDR2 (germline): KGHDR, SFDVKD. CDR3 size: 15 residues. V lost 7 bases and J lost 2; bases outside the gene matches: 7. CDR3 DNA sequence: TGTGCCACCAGAACCGGGACAGGGGTTACCTACGAGCAGTACTTC. It is translated as CATRTGTGVTYEQYF.